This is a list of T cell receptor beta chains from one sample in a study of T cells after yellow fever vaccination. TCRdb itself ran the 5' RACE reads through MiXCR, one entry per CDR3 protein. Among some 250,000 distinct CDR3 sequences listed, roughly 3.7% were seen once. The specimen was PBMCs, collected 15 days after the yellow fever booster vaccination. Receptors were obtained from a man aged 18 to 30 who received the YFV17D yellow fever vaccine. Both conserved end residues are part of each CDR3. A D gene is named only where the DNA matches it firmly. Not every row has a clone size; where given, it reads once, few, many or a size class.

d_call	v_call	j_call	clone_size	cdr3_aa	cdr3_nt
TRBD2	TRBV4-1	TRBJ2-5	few	CASSQGEGIPVTQYF	TGCGCCAGCAGCCAAGGGGAGGGCATTCCGGTGACCCAGTACTTC
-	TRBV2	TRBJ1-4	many	CASGLRATNEKLFF	TGTGCCAGCGGGCTTAGAGCAACTAATGAAAAACTGTTTTTT
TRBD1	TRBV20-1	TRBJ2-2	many	CSARDRGYGELFF	TGCAGTGCTCGGGACAGGGGTTACGGGGAGCTGTTTTTT
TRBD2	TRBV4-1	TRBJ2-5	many	CASSQISGEETQYF	TGCGCCAGCAGCCAAATTAGCGGGGAAGAGACCCAGTACTTC
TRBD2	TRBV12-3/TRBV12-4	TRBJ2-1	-	CASSSGLAGGSSPNEQFF	TGTGCCAGCAGTTCGGGACTAGCGGGGGGCTCATCACCCAATGAGCAGTTCTTC
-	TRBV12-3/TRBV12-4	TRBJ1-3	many	CASSPPTYIGNTIYF	TGTGCCAGCAGTCCGCCGACTTATATTGGAAACACCATATATTTT
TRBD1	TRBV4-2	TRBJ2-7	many	CASSLDRDRVYF	TGTGCCAGCAGCCTAGACCGGGACAGGGTCTACTTC
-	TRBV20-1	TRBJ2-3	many	CSASVLGDTQYF	TGCAGTGCTAGCGTTCTGGGCGATACGCAGTATTTT
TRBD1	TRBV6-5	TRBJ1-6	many	CASSRQGAQVSPLHF	TGTGCCAGCAGTCGACAGGGGGCGCAAGTATCACCCCTCCACTTT
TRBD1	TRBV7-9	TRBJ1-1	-	CASSPQGSTEAFF	TGTGCCAGCAGCCCACAGGGGAGCACTGAAGCTTTCTTT
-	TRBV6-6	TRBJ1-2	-	CASSRGAPGYGYTF	TGTGCCAGCAGCCGGGGGGCGCCGGGATATGGCTACACCTTC
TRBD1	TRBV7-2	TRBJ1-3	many	CASSMDRGNTIYF	TGTGCCAGCAGCATGGACAGGGGAAACACCATATATTTT
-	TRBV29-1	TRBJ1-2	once	CSVEGGDGYTF	TGCAGCGTTGAGGGTGGGGATGGCTACACCTTC
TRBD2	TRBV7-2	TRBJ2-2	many	CASSLVRTSGVNTGELFF	TGTGCCAGCAGCTTAGTTAGGACTAGCGGGGTGAACACCGGGGAGCTGTTTTTT
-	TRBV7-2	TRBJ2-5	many	CASSSQGGGGETQYF	TGTGCCAGCAGCTCTCAGGGCGGTGGAGGAGAGACCCAGTACTTC
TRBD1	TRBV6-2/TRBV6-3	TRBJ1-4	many	CASTTPRDRLNEKLFF	TGTGCCAGCACGACCCCCCGGGACAGGCTTAATGAAAAACTGTTTTTT
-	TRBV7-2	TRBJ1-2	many	CASTIPTGTYGYTF	TGTGCCAGCACCATTCCGACGGGGACCTATGGCTACACCTTC
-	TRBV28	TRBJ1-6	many	CASSSPTNSPLHF	TGTGCCAGCAGCTCCCCGACTAATTCACCCCTCCACTTT
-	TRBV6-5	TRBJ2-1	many	CASARDSAYNEQFF	TGTGCCAGCGCGCGGGACAGTGCCTACAATGAGCAGTTCTTC
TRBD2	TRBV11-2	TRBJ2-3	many	CASSPNSGAPDTQYF	TGTGCCAGCAGCCCTAATAGCGGGGCCCCGGATACGCAGTATTTT
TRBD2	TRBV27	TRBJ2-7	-	CASNLAGLAGGRGYEQYF	TGTGCCAGCAACCTCGCCGGACTAGCGGGAGGTCGTGGTTACGAGCAGTACTTC
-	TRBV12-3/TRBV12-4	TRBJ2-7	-	CASSLWSEQYF	TGTGCCAGCAGTTTATGGTCGGAGCAGTACTTC
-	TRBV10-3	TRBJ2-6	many	CAISGTRDSGANVLTF	TGTGCCATCAGTGGGACCCGAGACTCTGGGGCCAACGTCCTGACTTTC
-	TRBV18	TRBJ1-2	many	CASSPLGTVTNYGYTF	TGTGCCAGCTCACCACTCGGAACAGTAACTAACTATGGCTACACCTTC
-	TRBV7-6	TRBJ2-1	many	CASSLWVDEQFF	TGTGCCAGCAGCTTATGGGTAGATGAGCAGTTCTTC
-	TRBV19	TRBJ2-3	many	CASSMGGASTDTQYF	TGTGCCAGTAGTATGGGCGGGGCTAGCACAGATACGCAGTATTTT
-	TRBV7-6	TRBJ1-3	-	CASSSGIAGNTIYF	TGTGCCAGCAGCTCCGGGATTGCTGGAAACACCATATATTTT
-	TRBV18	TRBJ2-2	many	CASSPGSAGELFF	TGTGCCAGCTCACCAGGATCGGCCGGGGAGCTGTTTTTT
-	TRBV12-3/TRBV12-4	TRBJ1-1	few	CASEGGLNTEAFF	TGTGCCTCCGAGGGCGGCCTGAACACTGAAGCTTTCTTT